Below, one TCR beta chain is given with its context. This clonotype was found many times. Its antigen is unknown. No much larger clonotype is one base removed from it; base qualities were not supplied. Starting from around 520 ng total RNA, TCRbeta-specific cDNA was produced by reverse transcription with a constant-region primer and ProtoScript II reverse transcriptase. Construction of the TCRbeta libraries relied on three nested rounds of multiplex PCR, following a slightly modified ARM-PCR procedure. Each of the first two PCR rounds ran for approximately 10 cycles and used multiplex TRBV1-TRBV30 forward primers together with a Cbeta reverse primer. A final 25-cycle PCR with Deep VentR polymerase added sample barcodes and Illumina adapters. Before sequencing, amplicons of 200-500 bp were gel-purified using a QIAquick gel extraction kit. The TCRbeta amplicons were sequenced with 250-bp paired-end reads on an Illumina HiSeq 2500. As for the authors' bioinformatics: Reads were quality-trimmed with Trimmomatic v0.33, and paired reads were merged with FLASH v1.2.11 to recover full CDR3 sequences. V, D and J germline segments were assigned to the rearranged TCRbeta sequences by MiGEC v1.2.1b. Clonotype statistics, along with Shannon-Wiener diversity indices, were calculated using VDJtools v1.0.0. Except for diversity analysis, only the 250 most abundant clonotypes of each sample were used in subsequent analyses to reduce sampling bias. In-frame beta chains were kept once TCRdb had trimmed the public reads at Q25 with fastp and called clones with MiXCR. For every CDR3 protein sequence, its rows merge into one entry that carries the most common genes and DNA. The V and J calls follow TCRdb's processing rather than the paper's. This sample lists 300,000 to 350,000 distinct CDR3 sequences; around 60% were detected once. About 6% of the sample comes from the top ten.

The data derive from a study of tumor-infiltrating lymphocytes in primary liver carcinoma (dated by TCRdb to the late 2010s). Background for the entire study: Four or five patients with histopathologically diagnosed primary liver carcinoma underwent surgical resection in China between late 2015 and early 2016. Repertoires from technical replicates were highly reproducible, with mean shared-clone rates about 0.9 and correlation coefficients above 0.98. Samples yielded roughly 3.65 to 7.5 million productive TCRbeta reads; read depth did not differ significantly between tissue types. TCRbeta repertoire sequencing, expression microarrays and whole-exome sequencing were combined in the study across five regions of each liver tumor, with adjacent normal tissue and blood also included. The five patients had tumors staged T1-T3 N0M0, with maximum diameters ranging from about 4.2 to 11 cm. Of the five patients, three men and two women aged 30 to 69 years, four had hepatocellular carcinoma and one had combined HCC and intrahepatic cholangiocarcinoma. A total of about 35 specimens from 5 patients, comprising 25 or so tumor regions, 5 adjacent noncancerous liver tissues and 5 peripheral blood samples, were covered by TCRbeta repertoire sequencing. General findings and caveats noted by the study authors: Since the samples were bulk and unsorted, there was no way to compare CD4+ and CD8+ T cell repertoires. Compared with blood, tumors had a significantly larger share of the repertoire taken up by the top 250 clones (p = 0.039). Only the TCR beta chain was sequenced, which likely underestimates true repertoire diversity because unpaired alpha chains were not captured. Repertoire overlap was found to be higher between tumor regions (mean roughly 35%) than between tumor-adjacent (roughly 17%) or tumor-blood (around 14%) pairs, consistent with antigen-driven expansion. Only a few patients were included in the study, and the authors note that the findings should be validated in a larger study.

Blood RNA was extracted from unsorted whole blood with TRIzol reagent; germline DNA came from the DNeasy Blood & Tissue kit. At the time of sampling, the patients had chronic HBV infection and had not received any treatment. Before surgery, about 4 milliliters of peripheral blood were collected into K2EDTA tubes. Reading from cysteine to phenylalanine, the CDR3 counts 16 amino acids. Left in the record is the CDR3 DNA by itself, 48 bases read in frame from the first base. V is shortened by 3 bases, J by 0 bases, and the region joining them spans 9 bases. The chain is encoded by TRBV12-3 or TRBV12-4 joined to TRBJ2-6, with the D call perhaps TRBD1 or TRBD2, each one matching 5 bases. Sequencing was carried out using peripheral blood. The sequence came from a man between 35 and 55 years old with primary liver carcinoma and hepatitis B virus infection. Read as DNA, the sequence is TGTGCCAGCAGTTTCGGGACCTTCTCTGGGGCCAACGTCCTGACTTTC. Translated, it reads CASSFGTFSGANVLTF.